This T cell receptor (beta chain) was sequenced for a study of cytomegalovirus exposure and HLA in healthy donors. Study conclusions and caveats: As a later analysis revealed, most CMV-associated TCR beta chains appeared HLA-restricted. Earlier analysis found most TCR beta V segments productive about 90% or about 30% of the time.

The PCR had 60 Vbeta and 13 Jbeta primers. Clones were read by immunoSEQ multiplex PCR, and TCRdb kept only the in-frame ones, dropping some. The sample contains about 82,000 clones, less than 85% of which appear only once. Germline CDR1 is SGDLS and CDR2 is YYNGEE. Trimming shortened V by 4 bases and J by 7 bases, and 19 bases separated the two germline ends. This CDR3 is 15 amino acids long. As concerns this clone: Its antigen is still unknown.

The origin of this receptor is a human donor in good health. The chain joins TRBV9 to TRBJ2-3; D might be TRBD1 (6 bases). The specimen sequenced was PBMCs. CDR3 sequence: CASSTSLRDINTQYF. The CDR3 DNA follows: TGTGCCAGCAGCACAAGCCTCCGGGACATCAATACGCAGTATTTT.